This T cell receptor (beta chain) was recovered during a study of OX40 agonist ivuxolimab in advanced cancers. Points on this clone: Antigen unknown.

Trimming shortened V by 8 bases and J by 0 bases, and 14 bases separated the two germline ends. Germline CDR1 MDHEN, CDR2 SYDVKM. The CDR3 is 15 amino acids. The assay was immunoSEQ multiplex PCR, and TCRdb's table has in-frame clones only and misses some. The sample lists over 85,000 clones; roughly nine tenths were seen once. Points from the study as a whole: It was also the case that some nonresponders had low normalized T-cell clonal expansion.

Researchers took blood at baseline, on cycle 4 day 1, and on cycle 7 day 1. Source: CD4+ or CD8+ T cells sorted from blood, taken in a trial of the OX40 agonist ivuxolimab. This receptor was identified in an adult with an advanced solid tumor such as melanoma, head and neck, liver or kidney cancer. This chain links TRBV28 with TRBJ2-1; TRBD2 might be the D (6 bases). The CDR3 region is CASWKRASSYNEQFF. The CDR3 nucleotides are TGTGCCAGCTGGAAGCGGGCCAGCTCCTACAATGAGCAGTTCTTC.